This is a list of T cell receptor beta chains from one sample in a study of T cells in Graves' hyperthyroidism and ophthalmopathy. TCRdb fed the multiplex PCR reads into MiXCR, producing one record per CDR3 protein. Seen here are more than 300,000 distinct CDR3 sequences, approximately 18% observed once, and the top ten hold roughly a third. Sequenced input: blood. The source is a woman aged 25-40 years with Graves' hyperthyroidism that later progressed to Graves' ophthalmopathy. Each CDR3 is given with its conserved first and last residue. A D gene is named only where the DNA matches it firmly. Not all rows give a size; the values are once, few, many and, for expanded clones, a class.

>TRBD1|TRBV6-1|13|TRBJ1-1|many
CASSIRGPIEAFF
TGTGCCAGCAGTATCAGGGGGCCTATTGAAGCTTTCTTT
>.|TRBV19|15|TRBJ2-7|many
CASSWDSSVAYEQYF
TGTGCCAGTAGCTGGGACTCCTCTGTGGCCTACGAGCAGTACTTC
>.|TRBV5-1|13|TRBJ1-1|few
CASSDPWDTEAFF
TGCGCCAGCAGCGATCCATGGGACACTGAAGCTTTCTTT
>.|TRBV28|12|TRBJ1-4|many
CASSLSGSKLFF
TGTGCCAGCAGTTTGTCCGGGTCCAAACTGTTTTTT
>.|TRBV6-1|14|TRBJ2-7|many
CASSPYRASYEQYF
TGTGCCAGCAGTCCTTACAGGGCTAGCTACGAGCAGTACTTC
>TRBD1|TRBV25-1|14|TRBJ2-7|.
CASGETGGSLEQYF
TGTGCCAGCGGGGAGACAGGGGGCTCGTTAGAGCAGTACTTC
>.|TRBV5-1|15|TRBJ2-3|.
CASSFEGPGTDTQYF
TGCGCCAGCAGCTTTGAGGGCCCGGGCACAGATACGCAGTATTTT
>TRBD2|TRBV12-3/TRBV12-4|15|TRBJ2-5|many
CASSPITSGTETQYF
TGTGCCAGCAGTCCCATTACTAGCGGGACAGAGACCCAGTACTTC
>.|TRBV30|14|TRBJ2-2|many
CAWRATGVTGELFF
TGTGCCTGGAGGGCCACGGGGGTTACCGGGGAGCTGTTTTTT
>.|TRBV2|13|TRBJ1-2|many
CASSVDSPYGYTF
TGTGCCAGCAGTGTTGACAGCCCTTATGGCTACACCTTC
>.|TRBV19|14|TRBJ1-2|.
CASNHQTVNCGYTF
TGTGCCAGTAACCACCAGACAGTTAACTGTGGCTACACCTTC
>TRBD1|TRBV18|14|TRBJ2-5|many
CASSTTGGLETQYF
TGTGCCAGCTCAACTACAGGGGGCCTGGAGACCCAGTACTTC
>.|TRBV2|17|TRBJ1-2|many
CASSDLLDRHSNYGYTF
TGTGCCAGCAGTGACTTGCTCGACAGACATTCTAACTATGGCTACACCTTC
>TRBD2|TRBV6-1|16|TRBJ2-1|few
CASSEGLAGAGNEQFF
TGTGCCAGCAGTGAGGGATTAGCGGGGGCCGGCAATGAGCAGTTCTTC
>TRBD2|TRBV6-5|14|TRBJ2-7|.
CASSYSAGGLDPYF
TGTGCCAGCAGTTACTCAGCGGGAGGGCTCGATCCGTACTTC
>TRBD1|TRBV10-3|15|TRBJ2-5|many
CAIRTGGADQETQYF
TGTGCCATCAGGACAGGGGGCGCGGACCAAGAGACCCAGTACTTC
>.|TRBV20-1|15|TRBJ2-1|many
CSARDRGGAVNEQFF
TGCAGTGCTAGAGATAGAGGCGGGGCGGTCAATGAGCAGTTCTTC
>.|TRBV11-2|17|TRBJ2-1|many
CASSLDPGQPSYNEQFF
TGTGCCAGCAGCTTAGATCCGGGACAACCCTCCTACAATGAGCAGTTCTTC